The 25 T cell receptor beta chains presented below share a single source sample, sequenced in a study of cytomegalovirus exposure and HLA in healthy donors. The PCR ran on 60 Vbeta and 13 Jbeta primers. Sequencing was performed with immunoSEQ multiplex PCR; in TCRdb, only in-frame clones are kept and a portion is missing. The table records approximately 160,000 clones, approximately 80% of them present only once. The specimen sequenced was PBMCs. All receptors come from a woman between 40 and 55 years old in good health and CMV-seropositive.

This clone was counted once. This sequence joins TRBV2 and TRBJ1-4; a weak D match, TRBD1 (5 bases). V was shortened by 3 bases and J by 3 bases, with 8 bases between the two germline ends. The CDR3 is made up of 14 amino acids. The germline CDR1 and CDR2 sequences are SNHLY and FYNNEI. CDR3 protein: CASSDSGANEKLFF. For the CDR3, the DNA is TGTGCCAGCAGTGATTCGGGGGCTAATGAAAAACTGTTTTTT.

In the case of this clone: The junction and the germline gene differ at one end; a read error may be behind it. CDR3 residues: CAGSEAARTSGNYNEQFF. As DNA, the CDR3 is TGTGCCGGCAGTGAAGCCGCCCGGACTAGCGGGAATTACAATGAGCAGTTCTTC. V and J are TRBV2 and TRBJ2-1, with 12 bases that match TRBD2. This CDR3 region has 18 residues. Germline V CDR1 and CDR2: SNHLY, FYNNEI.

Points on this clone: This CDR3 is also generated by other DNA sequences in the sample. The V and J genes are TRBV7-2 and TRBJ1-1; perhaps TRBD1 as D (5 bases). There are 13 residues in the CDR3. Trimming cost V 5 bases and J 2 bases, with 9 bases left between them. CDR1 SGHTA and CDR2 FQGNSA come from the germline V gene. CDR3 coding DNA: TGTGCCAGCAGCCGCGACAGAAACACTGAAGCTTTCTTT. Protein: CASSRDRNTEAFF.

There are a few counts of this clone. The rearrangement links TRBV27 to TRBJ2-3, with 11 bases aligning to TRBD2. The CDR3 runs 14 residues. The junction had 12 bases not matched to a gene; V was cut back by 5 bases and J by 14 bases. Per the germline V gene, CDR1 is MNHEY and CDR2 is SMNVEV (reference sequence). This CDR3 reads CASSARLGSGGAYF. CDR3 nucleotides: TGTGCCAGCAGTGCCCGTCTGGGTAGCGGGGGGGCGTATTTT.

This clone is a singleton in its sample. V is TRBV6-1 and J is TRBJ2-1, with 7 bases matching TRBD1. Germline CDR1 is MNHNS and CDR2 is SASEGT. Trimming took 2 bases from V and 8 from J; bases not matched to a gene: 9. The CDR3 totals 15 residues. CDR3 loop: CASSERDSSVDEQFF. The CDR3 nucleotides read TGTGCCAGCAGTGAACGGGACAGCTCCGTGGATGAGCAGTTCTTC.

The chain has TRBV11-3 and TRBJ1-5; D is unresolved. Trimming took off 4 bases at V and 3 bases at J, with 10 bases between the two ends. Germline CDR1 and CDR2: SGHNT and YENEEA. The CDR3 consists of 14 residues. This CDR3 reads CASSCLRANQPQHF. In DNA, the CDR3 is TGTGCCAGCAGCTGTCTGAGAGCCAATCAGCCCCAGCATTTT.

Comments on this clone: The junction departs from the called germline gene at one end, perhaps through a read error. The rearrangement joins TRBV6-5 to TRBJ1-6; TRBD1 matches 7 bases. This CDR3 has 15 residues. The germline gives CDR1 MNHEY, CDR2 SVGAGI. The CDR3 here is CASCYSGQLNSPLHF. DNA of the CDR3: TGTGCCAGCTGTTACTCGGGACAGCTTAATTCACCCCTCCACTTT.

The chain uses TRBV28 and TRBJ2-1, with 11 bases matching TRBD2. The germline V gene encodes CDR1 MDHEN and CDR2 SYDVKM. J was trimmed by 10 bases and V by 5 bases; bases with no gene match: 16. This CDR3 has 17 residues. The CDR3, as DNA: TGTGCCAGCAGTCCCGCTTCTCTAGCGGGGGGACTTGGGGAGCAGTTCTTC. Protein: CASSPASLAGGLGEQFF.

J is TRBJ2-7 and V is TRBV5-4, with D perhaps TRBD2 (8 bases). Trimming removed 4 bases from V and 7 bases from J, with 18 bases in between. The V gene's germline CDR1 is SGHNT and CDR2 YYREEE (reference sequence). The CDR3 extends over 14 amino acids. Written as DNA, the CDR3 is TGTGCCAGCAGCCCGGGGGGGACAGCGGAGGAGCAGTACTTC. Protein: CASSPGGTAEEQYF.

J is TRBJ1-1 and V is TRBV28; unclear D gene. V lost 4 bases, J lost 5 bases, and 14 bases lay in between. The CDR3 covers 14 residues. Looked up from germline, CDR1 is MDHEN and CDR2 is SYDVKM. The CDR3 region has the DNA TGTGCCAGCAGTTCCCCAGGTAGAGGGACTGAAGCTTTCTTT. Protein: CASSSPGRGTEAFF.

The rearrangement uses TRBV6-6 and TRBJ1-1, with 11 bases that match TRBD1. The germline V gene encodes CDR1 MNHNY and CDR2 SVGAGI (reference sequence). Trimming removed 11 bases from V and 5 bases from J; junction bases left unmatched: 4. The CDR3 extends over 12 amino acids. The DNA for the CDR3 is TGTGCCTCCGGGACAGGGGGGACTGAAGCTTTCTTT. Its protein is CASGTGGTEAFF.

This clone has more than one count but fewer than ten. The chain combines TRBV27 with TRBJ2-3; D possibly corresponds to TRBD1 (6 bases). V lost 7 bases, J lost 1 base, and 15 bases lay in between. The CDR3 length is 15 residues. CDR1 is MNHEY, CDR2 SMNVEV, per germline (reference sequence). In DNA form, the CDR3 reads TGTGCCAGCACCGCCATTTGGACAGGCACAGATACGCAGTATTTT. Its protein product is CASTAIWTGTDTQYF.

A few counts support this clone. V gene TRBV7-9 combines with J gene TRBJ2-5; 14 positions match TRBD2. Germline trimming cut 6 bases from V and 5 bases from J; bases unmatched to any gene: 8. CDR1 and CDR2 (germline): SEHNR, FQNEAQ (reference sequence). CDR3 length: 16 residues. The CDR3 sequence: CASSYGLAGGFETQYF. The CDR3 DNA reads as TGTGCCAGCAGTTACGGACTAGCGGGAGGATTTGAGACCCAGTACTTC.

The chain couples TRBV7-2 to TRBJ2-1; 9 nucleotides match TRBD2. The CDR3 length is 16 residues. From germline, CDR1 is SGHTA and CDR2 FQGNSA. The junction had 7 bases not matched to a gene; V was cut back by 5 bases and J by 2 bases. The chain's CDR3 is CASSQSAGGTYNEQFF. In DNA form, the CDR3 reads TGTGCCAGCAGCCAATCAGCGGGAGGTACCTACAATGAGCAGTTCTTC.

About this clone itself: Other DNA sequences in this sample translate to the same CDR3. The V call is TRBV4-3, the J call TRBJ1-4, with D possibly matching TRBD1 (6 bases). This CDR3 contains 18 residues. V was pared by 0 bases and J by 8 bases, with 22 bases between. Per germline, CDR1 LGHNA and CDR2 YSLEER. In DNA form, the CDR3 reads TGCGCCAGCAGCCAAGATGGGCCCCCTCAGGGGTCGTGGGAAAAACTGTTTTTT. As protein: CASSQDGPPQGSWEKLFF.

The chain couples TRBV5-3 to TRBJ2-3; 10 nucleotides agree with TRBD1. TRBV5-3 is labeled an ORF, and its function is uncertain. This CDR3 has 18 residues. The ends lost 4 bases at V and 6 bases at J; junction bases unmatched: 17. The CDR3 DNA reads as TGTGCCAGAAGCCAAATTCCCCGGGACAGGGGATTTGTTGATACGCAGTATTTT. This translates into CARSQIPRDRGFVDTQYF.

The CDR3 DNA sequence: TGTGCCTGGCAGACAGTTGGAGCGTACGAGCAGTACTTC. It yields the protein CAWQTVGAYEQYF. The chain carries TRBV30 and TRBJ2-7; D perhaps matches TRBD1 (5 bases). CDR1 GTSNPN and CDR2 SVGIG come from the germline V gene (reference sequence). This CDR3 contains 13 residues. Trimming pared 5 bases from V and 4 bases from J, leaving 15 bases between.

The rearrangement links TRBV11-2 to TRBJ2-3; TRBD2 matches 7 bases. The V gene's germline CDR1 is SGHAT and CDR2 FQNNGV. CDR3 length equals 16 residues. The J segment lost 1 base and the V segment lost 2 bases, leaving 6 bases of the junction unmatched. The CDR3 DNA sequence: TGTGCCAGCAGCTTATCGATGGCGGGGGGCACAGATACGCAGTATTTT. Encoded protein: CASSLSMAGGTDTQYF.

The chain uses TRBV29-1 and TRBJ2-1, with TRBD2 matching over 10 bases. J gave up 6 bases and V 0 bases, and 14 bases lay outside the gene matches. This CDR3 region has 18 residues. From germline, CDR1 is SQVTM and CDR2 ANQGSEA. DNA for the CDR3: TGCAGCGTTGAAGAACACCCCCTCCTAGCGGGAGACCTCAATGAGCAGTTCTTC. It specifies CSVEEHPLLAGDLNEQFF.

V is TRBV2 and J is TRBJ2-1; 7 bases agree with TRBD2. This CDR3 is 13 amino acids long. V trimming: 6 bases; J trimming: 2 bases; junction bases outside the gene matches: 1. The germline gives CDR1 SNHLY, CDR2 FYNNEI. The CDR3 loop reads CASRLAPYNEQFF. CDR3 nucleotide sequence: TGTGCCAGCAGACTAGCGCCCTACAATGAGCAGTTCTTC.

This sequence joins TRBV4-1 and TRBJ2-2, with 12 positions matching TRBD2. The CDR3 loop spans 17 amino acids. The V gene's germline CDR1 is MGHRA and CDR2 YSYEKL. The J segment lost 5 bases and the V segment lost 4 bases, leaving 8 bases of the junction unmatched. The DNA for the CDR3 is TGCGCCAGCAGCCCGCGACTAGCGGGAGTAGCGACCGGGGAGCTGTTTTTT. It is translated as CASSPRLAGVATGELFF.

This chain joins TRBV27 and TRBJ2-2; no clear D gene. The V gene's germline CDR1 is MNHEY and CDR2 SMNVEV (reference sequence). The CDR3 is 15 residues long. The V end lost 3 bases, the J end lost 0 bases, and 8 bases lay between the germline ends. CDR3 DNA sequence: TGTGCCAGCAGTTTTGAGCCCGCGAACACCGGGGAGCTGTTTTTT. It specifies CASSFEPANTGELFF.

This chain joins TRBV5-6 and TRBJ1-2, with D perhaps matching TRBD1 (6 bases). The germline V gene has CDR1 SGHDT and CDR2 YYEEEE. Trimming pared 4 bases from V and 4 bases from J, leaving 11 bases between. CDR3 length: 13 amino acids. The CDR3 loop reads CASSEVDSYGYTF. The DNA for the CDR3 is TGTGCCAGCAGCGAAGTGGACAGCTATGGCTACACCTTC.

The J gene is TRBJ2-5, the V gene TRBV5-1, with a tentative D call TRBD2 (5 bases). The J call could be wrong; TRBJ2-7 is a better fit for the DNA end. The V gene's germline CDR1 is SGHRS and CDR2 YFSETQ. CDR3 size: 14 residues. The CDR3, as DNA: TGCGCCAGCAGCTTGGGGGCAGACGGAGGCGAGCAGTACTTC. Encoded protein: CASSLGADGGEQYF.

The chain employs TRBV6-1 and TRBJ2-4; D is possibly TRBD2 (5 bases). CDR1 and CDR2 from the germline V gene are MNHNS and SASEGT. Trimming took off 6 bases at V and 7 bases at J, with 13 bases between the two ends. The CDR3 covers 13 residues. The CDR3 region is CASSFSAPNIQYF. The CDR3, as DNA: TGTGCCAGCAGCTTTAGCGCGCCTAACATTCAGTACTTC.